The rows below give T cell receptor beta chains drawn from one sample of a study of T cells after yellow fever vaccination. One entry per CDR3 protein results from TCRdb running MiXCR on the 5' RACE reads. This table has more than 55,000 distinct CDR3 sequences, 6% to 7.5% appearing once. The specimen was CD8+ T cells sorted from PBMCs, collected 15 days after the yellow fever booster vaccination. The receptors come from a man aged 25 to 45 who received the YFV17D yellow fever vaccine. CDR3s include the opening cysteine and the closing phenylalanine or tryptophan. A D gene is named only where the DNA matches it firmly. Clone size appears in some rows only: once, few, many, or a class for an expanded clone.

J: TRBJ2-1
V: TRBV5-1
D: -
size: many
DNA: TGCGCCAGCAGCTTGGGGTACTACCTAAAGGATGAGCAGTTCTTC
CDR3: CASSLGYYLKDEQFF

J: TRBJ1-1
V: TRBV14
D: -
size: once
DNA: TGTGCCAGCAGCCAAGAATGGGGTTATGCTTTCTTT
CDR3: CASSQEWGYAFF

J: TRBJ1-4
V: TRBV13
D: -
size: many
DNA: TGTGCCAGCAGCTTAGCAGGCGCAGGGAAGGAAAAACTGTTTTTT
CDR3: CASSLAGAGKEKLFF

J: TRBJ1-2
V: TRBV7-9
D: -
size: many
DNA: TGTGCCAGCAGCCTTGACGGGGACTATGGCTACACCTTC
CDR3: CASSLDGDYGYTF

J: TRBJ2-2
V: TRBV14
D: -
size: many
DNA: TGTGCCAGCAGCCAAGGCAACACCGGGGAGCTGTTTTTT
CDR3: CASSQGNTGELFF

J: TRBJ2-3
V: TRBV7-9
D: -
size: many
DNA: TGTGCCAGCAGCCCCCCTGAGGAGCAAGATACGCAGTATTTT
CDR3: CASSPPEEQDTQYF

J: TRBJ1-1
V: TRBV3-1
D: -
size: many
DNA: TGTGCCAGCAGCTTGAAGGACGGAAACACTGAAGCTTTCTTT
CDR3: CASSLKDGNTEAFF

J: TRBJ2-7
V: TRBV3-1
D: TRBD2
size: many
DNA: TGTGCCAGCAGCCAGTTTGAATACGCTAGCGGGACCTCCTCCTACGAGCAGTACTTC
CDR3: CASSQFEYASGTSSYEQYF

J: TRBJ2-1
V: TRBV2
D: -
size: many
DNA: TGTGCCAGCCAGCAGAGTTCCTACAATGAGCAGTTCTTC
CDR3: CASQQSSYNEQFF

J: TRBJ2-7
V: TRBV5-5
D: -
size: many
DNA: TGTGCCAGCAGTAGGTACCGGAGCTCCTACGAGCAGTACTTC
CDR3: CASSRYRSSYEQYF

J: TRBJ2-1
V: TRBV20-1
D: TRBD2
size: many
DNA: TGCAGTGCCCACGATATAGCGGGAGAATACAATGAGCAGTTCTTC
CDR3: CSAHDIAGEYNEQFF

J: TRBJ2-1
V: TRBV27
D: TRBD2
size: many
DNA: TGTGCCAGCCTGCCCCGGGAGGGGGGGTACAATGAGCAGTTCTTC
CDR3: CASLPREGGYNEQFF

J: TRBJ1-1
V: TRBV7-9
D: -
size: many
DNA: TGTGCCAGCAGCTTAGGCCAGGGGAAGAACACTGAAGCTTTCTTT
CDR3: CASSLGQGKNTEAFF

J: TRBJ2-7
V: TRBV12-3/TRBV12-4
D: TRBD1
size: many
DNA: TGTGCCAGCAGTTTTCTACAGGGGCCCTACGAGCAGTACTTC
CDR3: CASSFLQGPYEQYF

J: TRBJ2-3
V: TRBV9
D: -
size: -
DNA: TGTGCCAGCAGCGTAGTGGGCAGGTCCTACGATACGCAGTATTTT
CDR3: CASSVVGRSYDTQYF

J: TRBJ2-3
V: TRBV30
D: -
size: many
DNA: TGTGCTTTGGACGTTACAGATACGCAGTATTTT
CDR3: CALDVTDTQYF

J: TRBJ1-1
V: TRBV20-1
D: -
size: many
DNA: TGCAGTGCTAGGTTTCAGAACACTGAAGCTTTCTTT
CDR3: CSARFQNTEAFF

J: TRBJ2-4
V: TRBV7-6
D: TRBD2
size: many
DNA: TGTGCCAGCAGCTTGGGCGGGGGACTATGGGAGAAAAACATTCAGTACTTC
CDR3: CASSLGGGLWEKNIQYF

J: TRBJ2-7
V: TRBV4-3
D: TRBD1
size: -
DNA: TGCGCCAGCAGCCAAGAGTGGACAGGGCTATACGAGCAGTACTTC
CDR3: CASSQEWTGLYEQYF

J: TRBJ2-7
V: TRBV20-1
D: -
size: many
DNA: TGCAGTGCTAGAACCGGGGAAGGCGAGCAGTACTTC
CDR3: CSARTGEGEQYF

J: TRBJ1-1
V: TRBV15
D: TRBD1
size: -
DNA: TGTGCCACCAGCGCGGAGACAGGGGTAGGAACTGAAGCTTTCTTT
CDR3: CATSAETGVGTEAFF

J: TRBJ2-1
V: TRBV12-5
D: -
size: many
DNA: TGTGCTAGTGCTGGACCCCTTGAGCAGTTCTTC
CDR3: CASAGPLEQFF

J: TRBJ2-1
V: TRBV7-2
D: -
size: few
DNA: TGTGCCAGCAGCTTAGGGGGTTTCCCCAATGAGCAGTTCTTC
CDR3: CASSLGGFPNEQFF

J: TRBJ2-1
V: TRBV7-6
D: -
size: many
DNA: TGTGCCAGCTCGTCGACCTACAATGAGCAGTTCTTC
CDR3: CASSSTYNEQFF

J: TRBJ2-5
V: TRBV6-9
D: TRBD2
size: -
DNA: TGTGCCAGCAGTTATCTAGCGGGAGTCGGCCAAGAGACCCAGTACTTC
CDR3: CASSYLAGVGQETQYF

J: TRBJ2-2
V: TRBV7-6
D: -
size: many
DNA: TGTGCCAGCAGCTTCTATGGGCACGGGGACACCGGGGAGCTGTTTTTT
CDR3: CASSFYGHGDTGELFF

J: TRBJ2-7
V: TRBV7-9
D: TRBD2
size: many
DNA: TGTGCCAGCAGGGGACTAGCGGCCTACGAGCAGTACTTC
CDR3: CASRGLAAYEQYF